The next 8 T cell receptor beta chains were all read from a single sample in a study of sequential checkpoint blockade in melanoma. Treatment defined: randomized to nivolumab then ipilimumab (arm A) or the reverse (arm B). Sequencing was performed with immunoSEQ multiplex PCR; in TCRdb, only in-frame clones are kept and a portion is missing. The sample gives more than 10,000 clones, less than 30% of which show up once; 20% to 30% is in the top ten. The input for sequencing was tumor tissue (inferred from file names), taken from a patient given nivolumab and ipilimumab in sequence. These receptors were taken from a human donor with melanoma.

A few counts support this clone. The V and J genes are TRBV7-4 and TRBJ2-3, with 7 bases identical to TRBD2. The V segment lost 5 bases and the J segment 3 bases; nucleotides outside the gene matches: 2. Germline V gives CDR1 SGHVT, CDR2 SQSDAQ. The CDR3 is made up of 13 amino acids. The DNA for the CDR3 is TGTGCCAGCAGCCCCGGGAGGACAGATACGCAGTATTTT. It encodes CASSPGRTDTQYF. Full variable domain (remainder filled in from reference TRBV7-4 and TRBJ2-3): GAGVSQSPRYKVAKRGRDVALRCDSISGHVTLYWYRQTLGQGSEVLTYSQSDAQRDKSGRPSGRFSAERPERSVSTLKIQRTEQGDSAVYLCASSPGRTDTQYFGPGTRLTVL.

The chain links TRBV6-7 to TRBJ2-7; no firm D call. TRBV6-7 is sorted into the ORF group, with uncertain function. The CDR3 is 12 amino acids. The V end was cut by 2 bases, the J end by 3 bases, with 5 bases between. The CDR3 region has the DNA TGTGCCAGCAGTTACCCACGCTACGAGCAGTACTTC. It encodes CASSYPRYEQYF.

V gene TRBV5-1 combines with J gene TRBJ2-1, with D perhaps assigned TRBD1 or TRBD2 (6 bases each). Between the trimmed V and J ends, which lost 0 bases and 1 base, there was a span of 14 bases. The CDR3 totals 17 residues. Germline values: CDR1 SGHRS, CDR2 YFSETQ. Written as DNA, the CDR3 is TGCGCCAGCAGCTTGGCCAGAGGGGGGCGGTCCTACAATGAGCAGTTCTTC. Translating it yields CASSLARGGRSYNEQFF.

V usage is TRBV18 and J usage is TRBJ1-1; 7 nucleotides agree with TRBD1. Germline CDR1 KGHSH, CDR2 LQKENI. J gave up 3 bases and V 3 bases, and 1 base lay outside the gene matches. This CDR3 is 13 amino acids long. The CDR3 DNA sequence: TGTGCCAGCTCACCCGGACAGGACACTGAAGCTTTCTTT. Amino acid sequence: CASSPGQDTEAFF.

This clone showed up just a few times. The chain uses TRBV6-7 and TRBJ2-4, with D perhaps matching TRBD2 (5 bases). TRBV6-7 is marked as an open reading frame, function uncertain. The CDR3 totals 17 residues. V was pared by 6 bases and J by 0 bases, with 18 bases between. The CDR3 protein is CASSWGDPGIAKNIQYF. CDR3 nucleotide sequence: TGTGCCAGCAGCTGGGGAGACCCGGGGATAGCCAAAAACATTCAGTACTTC.

In this sample, this clone turned up a few times. This chain connects TRBV9 to TRBJ1-1; possibly TRBD1 for D (5 bases). Between the trimmed V and J ends, which lost 5 bases and 0 bases, there was a span of 17 bases. Germline assignment: CDR1 SGDLS and CDR2 YYNGEE. This CDR3 comprises 16 residues. The CDR3: CASSPLTATLNTEAFF. The CDR3, as DNA: TGTGCCAGCAGTCCCTTGACAGCCACCCTGAACACTGAAGCTTTCTTT. Full variable domain (rest looked up from reference TRBV9 and TRBJ1-1): DSGVTQTPKHLITATGQRVTLRCSPRSGDLSVYWYQQSLDQGLQFLIQYYNGEERAKGNILERFSAQQFPDLHSELNLSSLELGDSALYFCASSPLTATLNTEAFFGQGTRLTVV.

This clone was counted ten times or more. V usage is TRBV11-3 and J usage is TRBJ2-7; 10 positions agree with TRBD1. V trimming: 3 bases; J trimming: 2 bases; junction bases outside the gene matches: 1. The CDR3 has 14 amino acids. Looked up from germline, CDR1 is SGHNT and CDR2 is YENEEA. The CDR3 sequence: CASSFGTGAYEQYF. In DNA form, the CDR3 reads TGTGCCAGCAGCTTCGGGACAGGGGCCTACGAGCAGTACTTC.

The V call is TRBV19, the J call TRBJ2-1, with TRBD2 matching over 7 bases. There are 15 residues in the CDR3. Germline values: CDR1 LNHDA, CDR2 SQIVND (reference sequence). The V and J ends lost 4 bases and 4 bases, in that order; junction bases with no gene match: 7. The CDR3 DNA reads as TGTGCCAGTAGTAGGGAGCGGGGAGCATACAATGAGCAGTTCTTC. This encodes CASSRERGAYNEQFF.